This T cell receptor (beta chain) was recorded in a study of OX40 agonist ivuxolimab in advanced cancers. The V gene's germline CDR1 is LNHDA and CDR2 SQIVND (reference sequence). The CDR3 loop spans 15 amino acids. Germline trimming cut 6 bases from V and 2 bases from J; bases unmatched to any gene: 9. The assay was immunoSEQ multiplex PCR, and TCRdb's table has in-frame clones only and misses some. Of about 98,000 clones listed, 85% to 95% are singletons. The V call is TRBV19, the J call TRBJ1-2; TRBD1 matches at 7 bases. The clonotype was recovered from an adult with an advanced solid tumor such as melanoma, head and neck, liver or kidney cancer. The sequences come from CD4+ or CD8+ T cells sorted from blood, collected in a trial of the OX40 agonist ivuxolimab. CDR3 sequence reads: CASRGGVGQNYGYTF. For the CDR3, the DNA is TGTGCCAGTAGAGGGGGCGTCGGGCAGAACTATGGCTACACCTTC.